This T cell receptor beta chain was sequenced in a study of blood T cell repertoires in COVID-19. With 7 bases removed from V and 1 base from J, the gap between germline ends came to 10 bases. The CDR3 has 13 amino acids. Profiling relied on immunoSEQ multiplex PCR, and the TCRdb table lists in-frame clones only, not all of them. The profile covers roughly 130,000 clones, with about four fifths appearing a single time and 9.2% taken by the ten largest. Sequencing input: PBMCs or T cells enriched from blood (not recorded which). The chain couples TRBV12-3 or TRBV12-4 to TRBJ2-5; possibly TRBD2 for D (7 bases). The clonotype was recovered from a man over 45 who had recovered from COVID-19. The CDR3 DNA reads as TGTGCCAGCATGGGAGGGGGCCAAGAGACCCAGTACTTC. This gives the protein CASMGGGQETQYF.